This T cell receptor beta chain was identified during a study of cytotoxic CD8 clonotypes in ibrutinib-treated CLL. Overall study findings and caveats: Age-matched healthy donor levels were exceeded by baseline clonality, which tracked circulating CD8+ T-cell counts. Clonality increased at ibrutinib response, then returned toward baseline at progression.

Method: immunoSEQ multiplex PCR; TCRdb's copy keeps in-frame clones and lacks some. The sample holds fewer than 35,000 clones, approximately 85% seen once. In the case of this clone: The target antigen is unknown.

The sequence was collected from a human donor with chronic lymphocytic leukemia. Sequences were derived from PBMCs, sampled after 24 months of ibrutinib treatment.

This CDR3 is CASSSGQGAFSPLHF. DNA for the CDR3: TGTGCCAGCAGTTCAGGACAGGGGGCGTTTTCACCCCTCCACTTT. The J gene is TRBJ1-6, the V gene TRBV27; 11 positions agree with TRBD1. Germline trimming cut 4 bases from V and 9 bases from J; bases unmatched to any gene: 5. This CDR3 has 15 amino acids. CDR1 is MNHEY and CDR2 is SMNVEV in the germline V gene (reference sequence).